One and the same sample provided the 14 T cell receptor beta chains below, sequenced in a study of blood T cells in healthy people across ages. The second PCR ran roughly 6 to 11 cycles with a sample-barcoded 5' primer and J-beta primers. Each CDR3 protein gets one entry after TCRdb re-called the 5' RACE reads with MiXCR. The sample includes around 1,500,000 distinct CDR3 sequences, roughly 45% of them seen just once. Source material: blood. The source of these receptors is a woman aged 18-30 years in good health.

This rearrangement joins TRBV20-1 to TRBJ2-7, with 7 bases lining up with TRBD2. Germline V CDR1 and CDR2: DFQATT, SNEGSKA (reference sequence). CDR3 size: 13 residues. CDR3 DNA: TGCAGCTACAAAAGCGGGACTGCCTACGAGCAGTACTTC. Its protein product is CSYKSGTAYEQYF.

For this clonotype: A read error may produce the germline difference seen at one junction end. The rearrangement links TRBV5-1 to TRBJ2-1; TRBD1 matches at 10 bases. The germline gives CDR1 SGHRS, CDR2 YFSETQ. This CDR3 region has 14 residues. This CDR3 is CVSSRTGGYNEQFF. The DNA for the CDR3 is TGCGTCAGCTCCCGGACAGGGGGCTACAATGAGCAGTTCTTC.

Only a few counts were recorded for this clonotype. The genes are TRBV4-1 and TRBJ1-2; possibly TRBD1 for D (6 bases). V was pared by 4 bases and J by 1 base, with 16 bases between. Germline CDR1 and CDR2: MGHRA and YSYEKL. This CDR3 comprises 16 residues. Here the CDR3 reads CASSREYRAINYGYTF. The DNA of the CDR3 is TGCGCCAGCAGCCGAGAATACAGGGCCATTAACTATGGCTACACCTTC.

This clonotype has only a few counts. DNA of the CDR3: TGTGCCAGCAGCCAAGATCTTCCCGGTTTCAATCAGCCCCAGCATTTT. Its translation is CASSQDLPGFNQPQHF. The genes are TRBV4-2 and TRBJ1-5; D is undetermined. V gave up 0 bases and J gave up 3 bases, with 12 bases separating them. CDR1 is LGHNA, CDR2 YNFKEQ, per germline. The length of the CDR3 is 16 residues.

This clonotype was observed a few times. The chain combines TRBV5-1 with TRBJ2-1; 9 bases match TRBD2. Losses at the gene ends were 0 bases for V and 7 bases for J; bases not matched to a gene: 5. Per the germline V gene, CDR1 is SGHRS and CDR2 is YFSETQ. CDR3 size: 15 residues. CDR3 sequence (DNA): TGCGCCAGCAGCTTGGTTGTTAGCGGGAGAAATGAGCAGTTCTTC. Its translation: CASSLVVSGRNEQFF.

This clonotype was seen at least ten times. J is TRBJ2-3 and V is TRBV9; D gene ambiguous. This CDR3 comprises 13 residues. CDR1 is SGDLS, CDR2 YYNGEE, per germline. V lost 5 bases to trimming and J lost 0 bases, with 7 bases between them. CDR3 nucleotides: TGTGCCAGCAGTGCGCCTAGCACAGATACGCAGTATTTT. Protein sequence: CASSAPSTDTQYF.

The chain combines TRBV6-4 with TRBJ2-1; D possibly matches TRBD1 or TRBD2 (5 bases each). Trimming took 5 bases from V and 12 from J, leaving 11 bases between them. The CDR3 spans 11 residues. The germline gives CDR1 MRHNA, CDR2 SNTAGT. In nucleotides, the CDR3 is TGTGCCAGCAGTTCCGGGACGGTGCAGTTCTTC. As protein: CASSSGTVQFF.

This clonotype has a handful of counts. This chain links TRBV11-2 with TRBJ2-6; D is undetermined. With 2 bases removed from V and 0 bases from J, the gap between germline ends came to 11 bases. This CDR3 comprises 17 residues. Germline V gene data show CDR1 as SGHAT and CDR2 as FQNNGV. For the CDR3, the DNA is TGTGCCAGCAGCTTAAGCTACCCCTTCTCTGGGGCCAACGTCCTGACTTTC. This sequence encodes CASSLSYPFSGANVLTF.

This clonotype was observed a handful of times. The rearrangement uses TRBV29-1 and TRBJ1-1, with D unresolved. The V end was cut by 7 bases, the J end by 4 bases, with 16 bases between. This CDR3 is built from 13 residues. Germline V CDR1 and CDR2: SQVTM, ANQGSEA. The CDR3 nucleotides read TGCAGCGCTCCCTCCGGGAAGGGCACTGAAGCTTTCTTT. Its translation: CSAPSGKGTEAFF.

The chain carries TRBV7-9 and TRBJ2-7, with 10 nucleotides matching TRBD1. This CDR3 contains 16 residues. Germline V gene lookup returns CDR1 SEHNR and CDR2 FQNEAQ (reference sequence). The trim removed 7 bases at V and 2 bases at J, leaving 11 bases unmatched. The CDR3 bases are TGTGCCAGCACCATGCCGGGGACAGGGGTTACCTACGAGCAGTACTTC. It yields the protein CASTMPGTGVTYEQYF.

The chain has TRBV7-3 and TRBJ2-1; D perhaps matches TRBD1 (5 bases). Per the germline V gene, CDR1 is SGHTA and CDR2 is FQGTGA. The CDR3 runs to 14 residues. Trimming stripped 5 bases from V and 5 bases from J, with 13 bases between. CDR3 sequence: CASSVRGLDNEQFF. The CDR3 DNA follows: TGTGCCAGCAGCGTAAGGGGATTAGACAATGAGCAGTTCTTC.

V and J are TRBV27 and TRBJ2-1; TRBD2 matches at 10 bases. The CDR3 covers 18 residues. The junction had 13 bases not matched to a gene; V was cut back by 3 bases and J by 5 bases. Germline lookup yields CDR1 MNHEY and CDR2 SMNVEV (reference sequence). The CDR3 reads CASSFSSLAGDPHNEQFF. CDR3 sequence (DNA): TGTGCCAGCAGTTTTTCGAGTCTAGCGGGAGATCCCCACAATGAGCAGTTCTTC.

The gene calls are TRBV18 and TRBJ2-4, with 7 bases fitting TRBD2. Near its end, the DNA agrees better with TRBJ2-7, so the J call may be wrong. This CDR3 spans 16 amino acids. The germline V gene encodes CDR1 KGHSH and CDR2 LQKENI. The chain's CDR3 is CASSPVLGGPHYEQYF. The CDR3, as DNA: TGTGCCAGCTCACCAGTCCTGGGAGGGCCCCACTACGAGCAGTACTTC.

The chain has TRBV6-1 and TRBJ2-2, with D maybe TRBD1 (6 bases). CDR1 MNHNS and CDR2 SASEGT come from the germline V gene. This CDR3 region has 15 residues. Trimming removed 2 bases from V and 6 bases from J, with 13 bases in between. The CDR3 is CASSEKGTPPGELFF. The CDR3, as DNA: TGTGCCAGCAGTGAAAAGGGGACACCACCCGGGGAGCTGTTTTTT.